This T cell receptor (beta chain) was identified during a study of blood T cell repertoires in COVID-19. The data were produced by immunoSEQ multiplex PCR, yet TCRdb's version contains in-frame clones alone and is incomplete. The sample contains fewer than 450,000 clones, roughly 86% of which appear only once. Germline CDR1 and CDR2: SGHNT and YENEEA. After removal of 5 bases from V and 2 bases from J, the junction contained 3 bases not matched to a gene. The CDR3 totals 14 residues. Sequenced material: PBMCs or T cells enriched from blood (not recorded which). The gene calls are TRBV11-3 and TRBJ1-1; 9 nucleotides line up with TRBD1. This sequence originates from a woman between 35 and 50 years old with acute COVID-19. The CDR3 spells CASSQDRGNTEAFF. The CDR3 DNA is TGTGCCAGCAGCCAGGACAGGGGTAACACTGAAGCTTTCTTT.